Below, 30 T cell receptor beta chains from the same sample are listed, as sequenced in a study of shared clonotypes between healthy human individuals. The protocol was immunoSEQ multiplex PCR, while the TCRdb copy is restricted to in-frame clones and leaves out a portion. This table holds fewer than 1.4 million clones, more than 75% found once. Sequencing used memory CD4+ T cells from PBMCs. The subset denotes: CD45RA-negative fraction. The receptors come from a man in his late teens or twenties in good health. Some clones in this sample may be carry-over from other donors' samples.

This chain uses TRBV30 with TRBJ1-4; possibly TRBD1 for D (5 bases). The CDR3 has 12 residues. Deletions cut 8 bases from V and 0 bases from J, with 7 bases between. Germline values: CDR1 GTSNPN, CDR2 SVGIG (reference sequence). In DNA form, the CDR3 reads TGTGCCCGGGGGACAACTAATGAAAAACTGTTTTTT. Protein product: CARGTTNEKLFF.

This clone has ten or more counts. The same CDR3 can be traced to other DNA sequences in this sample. DNA for the CDR3: TGTGCCAGCAGTCCTTCCTTCCAGGGATCGATGACCCAGCATTTT. Its protein product is CASSPSFQGSMTQHF. The rearrangement links TRBV28 to TRBJ1-5, with D tentatively TRBD1 (5 bases). V shed 5 bases and J shed 11 bases, with 22 bases lying between them. Germline V CDR1 and CDR2: MDHEN, SYDVKM. This CDR3 has 15 residues.

CDR3 amino acids: CASSLGRSYGYTF. The CDR3 DNA reads TGTGCCAGCAGCTTAGGACGGTCCTATGGCTACACCTTC. This rearrangement joins TRBV7-8 to TRBJ1-2, with unresolved D. This CDR3 is 13 amino acids long. Deletions cut 1 base from V and 4 bases from J, with 7 bases between. Germline lookup yields CDR1 SGHVS and CDR2 FQNEAQ.

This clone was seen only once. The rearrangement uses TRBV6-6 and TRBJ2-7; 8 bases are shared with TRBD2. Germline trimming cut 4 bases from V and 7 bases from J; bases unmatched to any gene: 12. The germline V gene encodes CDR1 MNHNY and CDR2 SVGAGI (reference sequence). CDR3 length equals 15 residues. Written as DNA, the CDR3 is TGTGCCAGCAGTTCCGGGGGACTAGGGACGGATGAGCAGTACTTC. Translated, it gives CASSSGGLGTDEQYF.

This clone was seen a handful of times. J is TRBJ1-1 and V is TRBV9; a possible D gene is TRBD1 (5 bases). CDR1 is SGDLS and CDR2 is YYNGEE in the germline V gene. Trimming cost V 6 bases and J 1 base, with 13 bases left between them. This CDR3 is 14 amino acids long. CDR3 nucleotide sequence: TGTGCCAGCACCCCAATGACAGCGAACACTGAAGCTTTCTTT. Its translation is CASTPMTANTEAFF.

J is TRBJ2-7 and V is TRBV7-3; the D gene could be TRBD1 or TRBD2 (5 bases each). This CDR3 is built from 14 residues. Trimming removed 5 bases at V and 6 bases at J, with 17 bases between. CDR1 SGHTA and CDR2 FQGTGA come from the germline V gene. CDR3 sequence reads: CASSLRDGNGEQYF. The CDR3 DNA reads TGTGCCAGCAGCCTCCGGGACGGAAACGGCGAGCAGTACTTC.

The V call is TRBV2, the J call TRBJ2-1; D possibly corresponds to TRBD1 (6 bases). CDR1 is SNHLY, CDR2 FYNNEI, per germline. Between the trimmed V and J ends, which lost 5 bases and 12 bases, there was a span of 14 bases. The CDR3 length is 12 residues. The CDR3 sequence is CASSTDSIVQFF. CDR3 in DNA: TGTGCCAGCAGTACGGACAGCATCGTGCAGTTCTTC.

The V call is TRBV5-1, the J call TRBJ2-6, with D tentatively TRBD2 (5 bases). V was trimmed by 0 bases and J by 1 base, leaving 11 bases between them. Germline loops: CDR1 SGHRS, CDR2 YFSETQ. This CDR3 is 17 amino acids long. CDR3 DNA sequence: TGCGCCAGCAGCTTGGCCGGAGGCCTTTCTGGGGCCAACGTCCTGACTTTC. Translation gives CASSLAGGLSGANVLTF. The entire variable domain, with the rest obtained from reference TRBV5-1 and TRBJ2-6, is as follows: KAGVTQTPRYLIKTRGQQVTLSCSPISGHRSVSWYQQTPGQGLQFLFEYFSETQRNKGNFPGRFSGRQFSNSRSEMNVSTLELGDSALYLCASSLAGGLSGANVLTFGAGSRLTVL.

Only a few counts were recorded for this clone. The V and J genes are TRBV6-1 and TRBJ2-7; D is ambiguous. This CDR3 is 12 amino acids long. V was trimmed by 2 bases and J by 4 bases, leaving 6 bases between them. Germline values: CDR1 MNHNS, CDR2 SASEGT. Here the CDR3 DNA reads TGTGCCAGCAGTGAATTCCGATACGAGCAGTACTTC. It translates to CASSEFRYEQYF.

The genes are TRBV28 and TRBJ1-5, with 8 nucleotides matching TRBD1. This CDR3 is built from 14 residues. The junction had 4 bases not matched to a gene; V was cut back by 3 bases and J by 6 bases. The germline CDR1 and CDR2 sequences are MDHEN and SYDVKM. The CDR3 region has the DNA TGTGCCAGCAGTTTTCCAGGGGGCGGTCAGCCCCAGCATTTT. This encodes CASSFPGGGQPQHF.

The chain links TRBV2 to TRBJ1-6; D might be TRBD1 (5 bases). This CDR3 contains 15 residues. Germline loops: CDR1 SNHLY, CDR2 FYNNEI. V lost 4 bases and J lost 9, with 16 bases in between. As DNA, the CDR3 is TGTGCCAGCAGTGCACAGGTGGTGGGGGGTTCACCCCTCCACTTT. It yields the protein CASSAQVVGGSPLHF. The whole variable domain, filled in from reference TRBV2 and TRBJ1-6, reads EPEVTQTPSHQVTQMGQEVILRCVPISNHLYFYWYRQILGQKVEFLVSFYNNEISEKSEIFDDQFSVERPDGSNFTLKIRSTKLEDSAMYFCASSAQVVGGSPLHFGNGTRLTVT.

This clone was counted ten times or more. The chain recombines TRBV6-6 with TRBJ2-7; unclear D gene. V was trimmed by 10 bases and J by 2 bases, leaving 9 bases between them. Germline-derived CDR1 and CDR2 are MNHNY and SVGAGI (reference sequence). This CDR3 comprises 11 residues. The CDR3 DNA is TGTGCCACCACGAAGGCCTACGAGCAGTACTTC. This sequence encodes CATTKAYEQYF.

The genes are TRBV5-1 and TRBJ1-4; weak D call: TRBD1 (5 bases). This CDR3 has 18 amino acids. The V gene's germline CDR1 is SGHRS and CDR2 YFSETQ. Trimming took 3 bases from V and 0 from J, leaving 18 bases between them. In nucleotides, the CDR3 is TGCGCCAGCAGCTGGCGGGGACGGAGGATTTCAACTAATGAAAAACTGTTTTTT. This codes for CASSWRGRRISTNEKLFF. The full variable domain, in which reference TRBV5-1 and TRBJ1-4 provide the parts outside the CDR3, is KAGVTQTPRYLIKTRGQQVTLSCSPISGHRSVSWYQQTPGQGLQFLFEYFSETQRNKGNFPGRFSGRQFSNSRSEMNVSTLELGDSALYLCASSWRGRRISTNEKLFFGSGTQLSVL.

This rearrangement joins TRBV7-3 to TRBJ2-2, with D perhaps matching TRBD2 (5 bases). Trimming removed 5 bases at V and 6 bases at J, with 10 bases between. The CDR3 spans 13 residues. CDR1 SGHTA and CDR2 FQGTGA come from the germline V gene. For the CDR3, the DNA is TGTGCCAGCAGCCCGCGGGTATCCGGGGAGCTGTTTTTT. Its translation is CASSPRVSGELFF. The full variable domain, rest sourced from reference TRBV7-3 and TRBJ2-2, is GAGVSQTPSNKVTEKGKYVELRCDPISGHTALYWYRQSLGQGPEFLIYFQGTGAADDSGLPNDRFFAVRPEGSVSTLKIQRTERGDSAVYLCASSPRVSGELFFGEGSRLTVL.

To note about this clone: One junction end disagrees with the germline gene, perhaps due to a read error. The CDR3 nucleotides read TGTGCCTGTAGTGAGGACTTTGGGGGTTCACCCCTCCACTTT. Its protein product is CACSEDFGGSPLHF. This sequence joins TRBV30 and TRBJ1-6, with D perhaps matching TRBD1 (5 bases). This CDR3 contains 14 residues. Germline CDR1 GTSNPN, CDR2 SVGIG (reference sequence).

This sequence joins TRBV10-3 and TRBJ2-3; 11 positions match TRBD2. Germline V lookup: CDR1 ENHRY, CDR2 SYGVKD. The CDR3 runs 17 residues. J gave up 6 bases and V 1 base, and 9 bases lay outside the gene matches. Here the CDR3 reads CAISEWLAGGPGDTQYF. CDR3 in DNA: TGTGCCATCAGTGAGTGGCTAGCGGGAGGCCCGGGGGATACGCAGTATTTT.

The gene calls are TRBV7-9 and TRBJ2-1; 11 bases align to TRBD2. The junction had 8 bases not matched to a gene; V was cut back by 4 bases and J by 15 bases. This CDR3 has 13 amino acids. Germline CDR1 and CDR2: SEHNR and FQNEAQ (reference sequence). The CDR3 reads CASSSTSGAALFF. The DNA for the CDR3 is TGTGCCAGCAGCTCGACTAGCGGGGCTGCCCTGTTCTTC.

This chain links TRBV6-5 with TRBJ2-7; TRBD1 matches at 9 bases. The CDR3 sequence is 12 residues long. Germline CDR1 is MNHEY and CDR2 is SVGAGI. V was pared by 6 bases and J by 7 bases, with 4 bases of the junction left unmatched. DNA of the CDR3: TGTGCCAGCAGCACAGGGGGCGGTGAGCAGTACTTC. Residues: CASSTGGGEQYF.

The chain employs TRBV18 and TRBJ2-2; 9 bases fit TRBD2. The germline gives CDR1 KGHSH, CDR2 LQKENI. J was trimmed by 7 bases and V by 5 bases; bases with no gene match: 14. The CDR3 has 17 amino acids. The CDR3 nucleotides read TGTGCCAGCTCAGGGGCAAGACTAGCGGCCGGTTTCGGGGAGCTGTTTTTT. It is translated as CASSGARLAAGFGELFF.

CDR3 sequence (DNA): TGCGCCAGCAGCCAAGAGGGACTAGCGACCAGCTACGAGCAGTACTTC. It translates to CASSQEGLATSYEQYF. This chain joins TRBV4-1 and TRBJ2-7; 10 nucleotides align to TRBD2. Germline V gives CDR1 MGHRA, CDR2 YSYEKL. This CDR3 has 16 amino acids. The V segment lost 0 bases and the J segment 3 bases; nucleotides outside the gene matches: 5.

CDR3 DNA sequence: TGCGCCAGCAGCTTGGAGGGGCCCAGTAATCAGCCCCAGCATTTT. It codes for CASSLEGPSNQPQHF. The rearrangement joins TRBV5-1 to TRBJ1-5; D perhaps matches TRBD1 (5 bases). The CDR3 length is 15 residues. Trimming removed 0 bases from V and 4 bases from J, with 11 bases in between. Per germline, CDR1 SGHRS and CDR2 YFSETQ.

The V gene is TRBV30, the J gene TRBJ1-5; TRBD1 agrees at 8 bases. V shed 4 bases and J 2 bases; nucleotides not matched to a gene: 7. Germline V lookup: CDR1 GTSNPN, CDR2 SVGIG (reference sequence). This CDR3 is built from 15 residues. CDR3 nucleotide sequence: TGTGCCTGGAACCAACCGGGACAGGGCAATCAGCCCCAGCATTTT. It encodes CAWNQPGQGNQPQHF.

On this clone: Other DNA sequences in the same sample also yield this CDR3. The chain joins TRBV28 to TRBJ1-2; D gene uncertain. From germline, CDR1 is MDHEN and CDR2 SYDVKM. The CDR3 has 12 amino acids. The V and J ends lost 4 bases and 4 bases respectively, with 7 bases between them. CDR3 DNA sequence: TGTGCCAGCAGTTCCGGGCCCTATGGCTACACCTTC. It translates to CASSSGPYGYTF.

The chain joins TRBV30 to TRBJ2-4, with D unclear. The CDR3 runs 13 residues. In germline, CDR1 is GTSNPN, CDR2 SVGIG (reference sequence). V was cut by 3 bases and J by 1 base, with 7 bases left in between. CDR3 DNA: TGTGCCTGGAGCTTGTCGGCCAAAAACATTCAGTACTTC. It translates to CAWSLSAKNIQYF.

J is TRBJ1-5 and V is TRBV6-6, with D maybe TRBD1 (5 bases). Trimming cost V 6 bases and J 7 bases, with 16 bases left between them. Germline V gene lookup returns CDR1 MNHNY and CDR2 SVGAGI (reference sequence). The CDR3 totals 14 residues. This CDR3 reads CASRGGRDGQPQHF. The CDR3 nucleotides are TGTGCCAGCAGGGGGGGGAGGGATGGCCAGCCCCAGCATTTT.

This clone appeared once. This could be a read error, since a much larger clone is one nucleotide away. The CDR3 loop reads CASGLGNNYEQYF. Here the CDR3 DNA reads TGTGCCAGCGGCTTAGGGAACAACTACGAGCAGTACTTC. This sequence joins TRBV5-4 and TRBJ2-5; no reliable D call. Judging by the DNA end, TRBJ2-7 fits better; the J call may be wrong. The germline V gene encodes CDR1 SGHNT and CDR2 YYREEE (reference sequence). CDR3 length: 13 amino acids.

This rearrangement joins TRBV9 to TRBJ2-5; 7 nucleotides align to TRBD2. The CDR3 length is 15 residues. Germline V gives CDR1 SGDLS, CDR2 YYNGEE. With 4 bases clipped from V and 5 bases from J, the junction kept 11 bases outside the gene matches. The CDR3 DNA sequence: TGTGCCAGCAGCCGTGACGGGGGGTCGGTGGAGACCCAGTACTTC. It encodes CASSRDGGSVETQYF. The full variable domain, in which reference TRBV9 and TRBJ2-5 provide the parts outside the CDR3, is DSGVTQTPKHLITATGQRVTLRCSPRSGDLSVYWYQQSLDQGLQFLIQYYNGEERAKGNILERFSAQQFPDLHSELNLSSLELGDSALYFCASSRDGGSVETQYFGPGTRLLVL.

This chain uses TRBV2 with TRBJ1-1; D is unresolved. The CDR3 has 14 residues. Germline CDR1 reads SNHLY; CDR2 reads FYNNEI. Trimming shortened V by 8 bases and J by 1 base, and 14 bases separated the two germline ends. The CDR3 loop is CASCPRPWNTEAFF. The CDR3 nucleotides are TGTGCCAGCTGCCCTAGACCGTGGAACACTGAAGCTTTCTTT.

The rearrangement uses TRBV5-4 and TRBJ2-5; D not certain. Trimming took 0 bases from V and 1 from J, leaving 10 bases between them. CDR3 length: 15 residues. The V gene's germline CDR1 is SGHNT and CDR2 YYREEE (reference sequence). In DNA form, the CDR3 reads TGTGCCAGCAGCTTGGCTGGCAGAGTCCAAGAGACCCAGTACTTC. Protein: CASSLAGRVQETQYF.

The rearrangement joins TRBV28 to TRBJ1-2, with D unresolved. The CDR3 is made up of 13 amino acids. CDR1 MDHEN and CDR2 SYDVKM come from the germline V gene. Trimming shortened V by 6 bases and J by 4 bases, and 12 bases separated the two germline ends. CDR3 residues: CASRPGRTYGYTF. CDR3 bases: TGTGCCAGCAGACCCGGACGGACCTATGGCTACACCTTC.